What follows describes a single T cell receptor (beta chain). The data were taken from a study of blood T cell repertoires in COVID-19. The overall study: Acute and convalescent COVID-19 samples came from the United States, Italy and Spain. T cells, B-cell-depleted T cells, or PBMCs provided the cDNA or gDNA that served as material.

Data came from immunoSEQ multiplex PCR; TCRdb stores just in-frame clones and leaves some out. The data hold roughly 320,000 clones, with just under 90% observed a single time. CDR1 and CDR2 (germline): MDHEN, SYDVKM. The CDR3 spans 14 residues. V was clipped by 3 bases and J by 5 bases, with 13 bases between them. Sequenced sample: peripheral blood. The origin of this receptor is a woman aged 30 to 39 with COVID-19, enrolled during active disease. The chain uses TRBV28 and TRBJ2-5; D might be TRBD2 (7 bases). As DNA, the CDR3 is TGTGCCAGCAGTTTCCGGGGGGCCGTCGAGACCCAGTACTTC. This translates into CASSFRGAVETQYF.